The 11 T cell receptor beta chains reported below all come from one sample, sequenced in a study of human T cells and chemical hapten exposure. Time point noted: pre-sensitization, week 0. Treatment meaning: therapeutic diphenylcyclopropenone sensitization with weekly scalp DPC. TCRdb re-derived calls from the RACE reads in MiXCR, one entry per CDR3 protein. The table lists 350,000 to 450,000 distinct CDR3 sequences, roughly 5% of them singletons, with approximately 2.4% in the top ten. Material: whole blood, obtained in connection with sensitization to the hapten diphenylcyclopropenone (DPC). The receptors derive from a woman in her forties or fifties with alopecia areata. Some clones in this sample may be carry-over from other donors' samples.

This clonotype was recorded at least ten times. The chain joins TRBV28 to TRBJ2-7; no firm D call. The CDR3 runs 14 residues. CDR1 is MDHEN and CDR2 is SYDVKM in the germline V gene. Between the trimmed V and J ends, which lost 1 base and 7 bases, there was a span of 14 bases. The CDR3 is CASSLFNKNGEQYF. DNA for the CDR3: TGTGCCAGCAGTTTATTTAATAAGAATGGGGAGCAGTACTTC.

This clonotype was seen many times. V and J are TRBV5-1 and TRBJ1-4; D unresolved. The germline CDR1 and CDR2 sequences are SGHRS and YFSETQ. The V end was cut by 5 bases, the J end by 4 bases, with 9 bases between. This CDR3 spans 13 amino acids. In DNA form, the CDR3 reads TGCGCCAGCAGGGGGAGCGGTAATGAAAAACTGTTTTTT. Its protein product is CASRGSGNEKLFF.

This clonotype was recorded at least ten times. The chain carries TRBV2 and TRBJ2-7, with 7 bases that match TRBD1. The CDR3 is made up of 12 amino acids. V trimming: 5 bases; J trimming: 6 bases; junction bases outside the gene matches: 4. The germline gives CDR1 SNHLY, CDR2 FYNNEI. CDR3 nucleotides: TGTGCCAGCAGTACCGGGACAGTCGAGCAGTACTTC. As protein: CASSTGTVEQYF.

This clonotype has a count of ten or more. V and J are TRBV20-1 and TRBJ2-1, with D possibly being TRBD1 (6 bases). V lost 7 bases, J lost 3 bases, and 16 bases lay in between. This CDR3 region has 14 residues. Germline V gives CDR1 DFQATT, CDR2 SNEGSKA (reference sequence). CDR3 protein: CSVKQGANYNEQFF. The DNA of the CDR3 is TGCAGTGTTAAACAGGGAGCGAACTACAATGAGCAGTTCTTC.

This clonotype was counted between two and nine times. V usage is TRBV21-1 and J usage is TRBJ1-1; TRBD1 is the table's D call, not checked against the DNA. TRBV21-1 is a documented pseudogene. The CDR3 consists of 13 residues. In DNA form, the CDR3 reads TGTGCCAGCTGGGGGACGGAAAACACTGAAGCTTTCTTT. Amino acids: CASWGTENTEAFF.

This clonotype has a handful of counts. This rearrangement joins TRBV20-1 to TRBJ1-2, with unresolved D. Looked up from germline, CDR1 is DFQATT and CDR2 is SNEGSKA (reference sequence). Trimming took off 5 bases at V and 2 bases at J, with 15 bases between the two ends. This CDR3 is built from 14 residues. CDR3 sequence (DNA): TGCAGTGCTCAGGACCGGATTCGAAACTATGGCTACACCTTC. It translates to CSAQDRIRNYGYTF.

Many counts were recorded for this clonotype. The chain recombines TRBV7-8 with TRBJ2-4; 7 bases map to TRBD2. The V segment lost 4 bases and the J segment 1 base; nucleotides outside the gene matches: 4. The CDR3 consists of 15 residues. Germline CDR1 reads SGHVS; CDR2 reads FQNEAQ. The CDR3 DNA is TGTGCCAGCAGCTCCGAAGCGGGGGCCAAAAACATTCAGTACTTC. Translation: CASSSEAGAKNIQYF.

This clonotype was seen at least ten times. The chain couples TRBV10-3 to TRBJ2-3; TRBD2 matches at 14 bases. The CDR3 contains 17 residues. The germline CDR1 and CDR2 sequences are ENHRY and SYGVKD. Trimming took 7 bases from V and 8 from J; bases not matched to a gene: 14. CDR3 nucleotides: TGTGCCATCACTAGCGCTCCGGGACTAGCGGGAGAGGGTACGCAGTATTTT. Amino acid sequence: CAITSAPGLAGEGTQYF.

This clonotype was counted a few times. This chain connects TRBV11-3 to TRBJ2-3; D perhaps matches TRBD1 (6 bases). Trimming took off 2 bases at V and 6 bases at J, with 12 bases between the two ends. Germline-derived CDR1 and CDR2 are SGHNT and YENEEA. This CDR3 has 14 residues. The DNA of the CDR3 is TGTGCCAGCAGCTTAAACCCAGGGGATGATACGCAGTATTTT. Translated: CASSLNPGDDTQYF.

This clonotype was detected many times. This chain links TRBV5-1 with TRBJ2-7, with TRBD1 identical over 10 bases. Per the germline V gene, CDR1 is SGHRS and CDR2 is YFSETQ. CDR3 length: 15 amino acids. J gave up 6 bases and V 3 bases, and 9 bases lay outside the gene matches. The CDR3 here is CASSSTSRDRGEQYF. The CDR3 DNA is TGCGCCAGCAGCTCAACCTCCCGGGACAGGGGCGAGCAGTACTTC.

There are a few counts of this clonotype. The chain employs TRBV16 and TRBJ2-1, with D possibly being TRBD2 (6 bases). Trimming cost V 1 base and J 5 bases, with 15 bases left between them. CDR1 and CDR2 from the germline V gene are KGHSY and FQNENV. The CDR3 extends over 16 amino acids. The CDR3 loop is CASSQYVLAPDNEQFF. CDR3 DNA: TGTGCCAGCAGCCAATATGTTCTAGCGCCCGACAATGAGCAGTTCTTC.